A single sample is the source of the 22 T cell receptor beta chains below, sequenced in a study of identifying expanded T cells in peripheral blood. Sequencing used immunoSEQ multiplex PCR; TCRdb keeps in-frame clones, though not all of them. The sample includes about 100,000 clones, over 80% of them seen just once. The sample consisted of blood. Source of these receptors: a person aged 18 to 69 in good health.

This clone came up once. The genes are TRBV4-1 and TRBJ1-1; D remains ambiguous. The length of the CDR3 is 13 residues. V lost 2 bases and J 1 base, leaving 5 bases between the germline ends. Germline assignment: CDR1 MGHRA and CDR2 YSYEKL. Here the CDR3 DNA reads TGCGCCAGCAGCCAAACTCCGAACACTGAAGCTTTCTTT. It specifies CASSQTPNTEAFF.

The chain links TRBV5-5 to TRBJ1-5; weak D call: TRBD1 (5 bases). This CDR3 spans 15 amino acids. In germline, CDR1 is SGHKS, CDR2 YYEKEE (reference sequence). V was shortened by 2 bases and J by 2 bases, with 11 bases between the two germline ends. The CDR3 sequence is CASSFAGGGNQPQHF. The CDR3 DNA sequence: TGTGCCAGCAGCTTTGCTGGGGGGGGCAATCAGCCCCAGCATTTT. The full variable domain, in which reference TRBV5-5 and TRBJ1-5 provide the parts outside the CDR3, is DAGVTQSPTHLIKTRGQQVTLRCSPISGHKSVSWYQQVLGQGPQFIFQYYEKEERGRGNFPDRFSARQFPNYSSELNVNALLLGDSALYLCASSFAGGGNQPQHFGDGTRLSIL.

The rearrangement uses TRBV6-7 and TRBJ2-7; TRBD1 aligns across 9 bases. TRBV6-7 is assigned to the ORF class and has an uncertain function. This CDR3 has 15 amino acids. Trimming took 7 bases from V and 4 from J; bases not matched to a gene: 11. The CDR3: CASNLRDRVFYEQYF. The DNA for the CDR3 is TGTGCCAGCAATCTCCGGGACAGGGTTTTTTACGAGCAGTACTTC.

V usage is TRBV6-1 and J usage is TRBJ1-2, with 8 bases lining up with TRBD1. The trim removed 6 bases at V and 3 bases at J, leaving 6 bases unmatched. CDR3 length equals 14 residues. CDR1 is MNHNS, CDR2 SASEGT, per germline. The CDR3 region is CASRQTGVDYGYTF. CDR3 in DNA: TGTGCCAGCAGACAGACAGGGGTGGACTATGGCTACACCTTC.

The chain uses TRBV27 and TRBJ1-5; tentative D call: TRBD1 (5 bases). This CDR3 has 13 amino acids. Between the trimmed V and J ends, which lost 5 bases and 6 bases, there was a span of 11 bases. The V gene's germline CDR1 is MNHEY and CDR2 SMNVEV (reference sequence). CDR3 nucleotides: TGTGCCAGCAGTGCCCAGGGTTTTCAGCCCCAGCATTTT. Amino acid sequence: CASSAQGFQPQHF.

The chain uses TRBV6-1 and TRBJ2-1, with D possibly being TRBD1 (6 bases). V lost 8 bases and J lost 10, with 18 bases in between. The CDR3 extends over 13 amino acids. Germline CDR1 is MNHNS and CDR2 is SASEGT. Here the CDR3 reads CASGWTDQQEQFF. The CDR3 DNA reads TGTGCCAGCGGATGGACAGACCAGCAGGAGCAGTTCTTC.

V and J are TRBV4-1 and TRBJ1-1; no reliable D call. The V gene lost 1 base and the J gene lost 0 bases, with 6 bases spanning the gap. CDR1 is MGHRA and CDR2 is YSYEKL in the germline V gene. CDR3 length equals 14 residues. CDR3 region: CASSQGNLNTEAFF. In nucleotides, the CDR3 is TGCGCCAGCAGCCAAGGTAATCTGAACACTGAAGCTTTCTTT.

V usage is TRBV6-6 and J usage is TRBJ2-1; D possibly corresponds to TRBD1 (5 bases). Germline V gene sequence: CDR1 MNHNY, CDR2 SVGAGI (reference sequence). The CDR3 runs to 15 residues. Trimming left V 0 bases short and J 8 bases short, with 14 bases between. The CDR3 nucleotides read TGTGCCAGCAGTTACTCCAGCAGGGTAGTCGATGAGCAGTTCTTC. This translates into CASSYSSRVVDEQFF.

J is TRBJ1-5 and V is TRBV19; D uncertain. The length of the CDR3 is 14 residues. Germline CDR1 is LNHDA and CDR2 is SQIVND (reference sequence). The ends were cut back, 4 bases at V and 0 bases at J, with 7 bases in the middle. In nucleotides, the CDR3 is TGTGCCAGTAGTAGGAGTATTAGCAATCAGCCCCAGCATTTT. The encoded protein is CASSRSISNQPQHF.

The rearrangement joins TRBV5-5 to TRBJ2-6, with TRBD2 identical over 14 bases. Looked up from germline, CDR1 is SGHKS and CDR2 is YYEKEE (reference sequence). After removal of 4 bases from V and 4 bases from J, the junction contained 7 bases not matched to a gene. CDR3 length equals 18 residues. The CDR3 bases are TGTGCCAGCAGCCCGCGACTAGCGGGGGGGTGGGGGGCCAACGTCCTGACTTTC. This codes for CASSPRLAGGWGANVLTF.

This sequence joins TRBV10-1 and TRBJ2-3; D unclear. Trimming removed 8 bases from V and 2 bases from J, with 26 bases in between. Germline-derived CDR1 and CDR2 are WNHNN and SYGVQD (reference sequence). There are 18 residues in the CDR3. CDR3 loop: CASHLTSSLVPFTDTQYF. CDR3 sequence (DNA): TGCGCCAGCCACCTCACAAGTTCCCTAGTACCTTTCACAGATACGCAGTATTTT.

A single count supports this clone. CDR3 in amino acids: CAWSVGNRAFF. The DNA of the CDR3 is TGTGCCTGGAGTGTTGGGAATCGGGCTTTCTTT. V usage is TRBV30 and J usage is TRBJ1-1; D ambiguous. There are 11 residues in the CDR3. Trimming pared 0 bases from V and 11 bases from J, leaving 10 bases between. The germline V gene has CDR1 GTSNPN and CDR2 SVGIG (reference sequence).

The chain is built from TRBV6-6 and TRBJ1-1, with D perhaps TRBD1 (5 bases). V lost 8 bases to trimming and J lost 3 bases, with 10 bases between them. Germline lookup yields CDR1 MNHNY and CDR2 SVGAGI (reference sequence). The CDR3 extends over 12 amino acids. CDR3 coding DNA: TGTGCCAGCTCCCTGGGGGACACTGAAGCTTTCTTT. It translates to CASSLGDTEAFF.

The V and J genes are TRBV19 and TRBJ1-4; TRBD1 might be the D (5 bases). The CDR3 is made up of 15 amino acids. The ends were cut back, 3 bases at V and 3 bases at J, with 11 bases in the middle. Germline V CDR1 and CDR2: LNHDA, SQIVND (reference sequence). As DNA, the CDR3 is TGTGCCAGTAGTATGGGGACCGCCTCTAATGAAAAACTGTTTTTT. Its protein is CASSMGTASNEKLFF.

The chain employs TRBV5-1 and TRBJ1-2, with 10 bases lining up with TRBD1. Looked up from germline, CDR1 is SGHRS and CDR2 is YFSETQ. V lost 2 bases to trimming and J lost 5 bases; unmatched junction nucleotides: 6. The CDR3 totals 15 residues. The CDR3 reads CASSFRTGGLYGYTF. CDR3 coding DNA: TGCGCCAGCAGCTTCAGGACAGGGGGGCTGTATGGCTACACCTTC.

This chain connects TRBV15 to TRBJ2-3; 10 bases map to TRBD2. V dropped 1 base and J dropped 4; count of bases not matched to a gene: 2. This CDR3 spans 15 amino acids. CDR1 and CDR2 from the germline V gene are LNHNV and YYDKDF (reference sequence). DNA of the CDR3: TGTGCCACCAGCAGAGTGAGCGGGAGGGCAGATACGCAGTATTTT. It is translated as CATSRVSGRADTQYF.

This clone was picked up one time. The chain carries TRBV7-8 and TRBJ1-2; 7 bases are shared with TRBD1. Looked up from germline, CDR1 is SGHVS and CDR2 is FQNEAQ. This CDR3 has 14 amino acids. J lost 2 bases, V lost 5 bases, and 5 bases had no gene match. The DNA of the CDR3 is TGTGCCAGCAGCGCCCGGACAGGCAACTATGGCTACACCTTC. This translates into CASSARTGNYGYTF.

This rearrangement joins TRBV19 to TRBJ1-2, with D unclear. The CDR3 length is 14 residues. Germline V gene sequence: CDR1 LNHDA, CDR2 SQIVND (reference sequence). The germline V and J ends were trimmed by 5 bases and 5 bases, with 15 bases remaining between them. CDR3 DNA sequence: TGTGCCAGTAGTGAGGGTAGGATCTTTTATGGCTACACCTTC. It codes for CASSEGRIFYGYTF. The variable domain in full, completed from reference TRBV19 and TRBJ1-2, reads DGGITQSPKYLFRKEGQNVTLSCEQNLNHDAMYWYRQDPGQGLRLIYYSQIVNDFQKGDIAEGYSVSREKKESFPLTVTSAQKNPTAFYLCASSEGRIFYGYTFGSGTRLTVV.

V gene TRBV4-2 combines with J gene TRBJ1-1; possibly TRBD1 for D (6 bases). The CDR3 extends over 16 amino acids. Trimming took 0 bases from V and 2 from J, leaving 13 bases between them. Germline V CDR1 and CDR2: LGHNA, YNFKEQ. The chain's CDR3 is CASSQEVTRGNTEAFF. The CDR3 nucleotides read TGTGCCAGCAGCCAAGAAGTTACCAGGGGAAACACTGAAGCTTTCTTT.

For the CDR3, the DNA is TGCGCCAGCAGCTTCGGTCAGGCCCTTTCACCCCTCCACTTT. Translated: CASSFGQALSPLHF. V gene TRBV5-1 combines with J gene TRBJ1-6; D is unresolved. Germline V gives CDR1 SGHRS, CDR2 YFSETQ. The CDR3 runs to 14 residues. V was clipped by 2 bases and J by 9 bases, with 12 bases between them.

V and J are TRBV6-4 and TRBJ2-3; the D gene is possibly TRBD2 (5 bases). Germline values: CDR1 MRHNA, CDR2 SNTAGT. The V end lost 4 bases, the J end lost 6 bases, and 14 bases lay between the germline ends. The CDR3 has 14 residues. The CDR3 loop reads CASSVGLPGDTQYF. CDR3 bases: TGTGCCAGCAGTGTAGGACTCCCCGGGGATACGCAGTATTTT.

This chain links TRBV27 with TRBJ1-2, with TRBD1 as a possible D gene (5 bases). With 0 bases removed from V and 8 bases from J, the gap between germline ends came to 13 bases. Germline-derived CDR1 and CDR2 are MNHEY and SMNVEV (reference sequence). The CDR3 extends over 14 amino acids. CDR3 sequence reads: CASSLSGQGTGYTF. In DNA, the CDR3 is TGTGCCAGCAGTTTATCAGGTCAGGGTACCGGCTACACCTTC.